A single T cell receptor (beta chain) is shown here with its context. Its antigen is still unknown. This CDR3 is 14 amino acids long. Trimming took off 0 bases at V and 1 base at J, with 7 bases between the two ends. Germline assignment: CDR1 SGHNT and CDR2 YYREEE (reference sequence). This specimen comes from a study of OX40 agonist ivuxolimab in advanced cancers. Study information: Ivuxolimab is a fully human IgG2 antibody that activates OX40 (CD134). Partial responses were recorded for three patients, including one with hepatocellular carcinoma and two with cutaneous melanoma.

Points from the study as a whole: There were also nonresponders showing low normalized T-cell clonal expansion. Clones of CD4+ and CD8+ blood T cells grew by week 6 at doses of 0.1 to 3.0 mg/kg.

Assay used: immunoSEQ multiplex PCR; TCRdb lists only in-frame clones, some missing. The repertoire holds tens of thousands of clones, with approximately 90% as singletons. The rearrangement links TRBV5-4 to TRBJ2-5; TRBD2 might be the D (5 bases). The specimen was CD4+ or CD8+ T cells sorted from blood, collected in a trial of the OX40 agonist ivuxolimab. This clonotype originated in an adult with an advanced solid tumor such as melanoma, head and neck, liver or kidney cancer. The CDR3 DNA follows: TGTGCCAGCAGCTTGGGGACTGTCCAAGAGACCCAGTACTTC. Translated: CASSLGTVQETQYF.